Each of the 2 T cell receptor beta chains below was sequenced from the same sample in a study of T cells expressing NK-cell markers. TCRdb reprocessed the 5' RACE reads and keeps a single row for each CDR3 protein, giving no DNA. The sample has some 340,000 distinct CDR3 sequences. The sample consisted of blood T cells: a sorted CD56 or NKG2C T cell subset, CD4+ or CD8+ T cells, or bulk PBMC T cells (not recorded which). The receptors were sampled from a man aged 18-69 years in good health.

V is TRBV7-9 and J is TRBJ2-1; the TRBD1 assignment by TCRdb is unverifiable without DNA. This CDR3 is built from 15 residues. Germline CDR1 reads SEHNR; CDR2 reads FQNEAQ (reference sequence). CDR3 residues: CASSLVGGRGNEQFF. Complete variable domain (other parts from reference TRBV7-9 and TRBJ2-1): DTGVSQNPRHKITKRGQNVTFRCDPISEHNRLYWYRQTLGQGPEFLTYFQNEAQLEKSRLLSDRFSAERPKGSFSTLEIQRTEQGDSAMYLCASSLVGGRGNEQFFGPGTRLTVL.

The chain couples TRBV12-3 or TRBV12-4 to TRBJ2-5. This CDR3 region has 12 residues. The CDR3 sequence is CASSLLRKTQYF.